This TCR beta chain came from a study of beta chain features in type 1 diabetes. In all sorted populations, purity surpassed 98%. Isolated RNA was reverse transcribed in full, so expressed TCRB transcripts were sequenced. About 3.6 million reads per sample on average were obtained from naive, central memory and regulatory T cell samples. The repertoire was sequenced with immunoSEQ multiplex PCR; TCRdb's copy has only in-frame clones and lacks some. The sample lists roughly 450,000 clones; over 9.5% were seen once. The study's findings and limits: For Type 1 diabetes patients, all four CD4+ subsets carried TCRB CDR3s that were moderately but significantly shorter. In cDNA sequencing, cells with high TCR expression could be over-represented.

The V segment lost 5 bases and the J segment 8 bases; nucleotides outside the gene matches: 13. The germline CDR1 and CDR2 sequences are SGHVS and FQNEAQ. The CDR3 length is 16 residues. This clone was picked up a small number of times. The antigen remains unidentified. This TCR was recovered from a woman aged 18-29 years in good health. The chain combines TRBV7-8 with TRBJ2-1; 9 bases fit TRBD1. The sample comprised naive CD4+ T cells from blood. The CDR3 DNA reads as TGTGCCAGCAGCCGTTACCGGGACAGGGTGATGGATGAGCAGTTCTTC. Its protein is CASSRYRDRVMDEQFF.